Listed below are T cell receptor beta chains from one sample, sequenced in a study of beta chain features in type 1 diabetes. Sequencing was performed with immunoSEQ multiplex PCR; in TCRdb, only in-frame clones are kept and a portion is missing. The table includes 850,000 to 900,000 clones, about a sixth detected once. The sample taken for sequencing was naive CD4+ T cells from blood. These receptors all stem from a woman younger than 30 in good health. Both conserved end residues are part of each CDR3. D genes are given only for firm matches. For some rows the clone size is stated as once, few or many, or as a class when expanded; others skip it.

size	J	D	V	DNA	CDR3
few	TRBJ2-3	NA	TRBV18	TGTGCCAGCTCACCGTCGGGACCGGGCACAGATACGCAGTATTTT	CASSPSGPGTDTQYF
NA	TRBJ2-1	TRBD2	TRBV7-8	TGTGCCAGCAGCGAAATGGCGGGAGGGCCCTACAATGAGCAGTTCTTC	CASSEMAGGPYNEQFF
NA	TRBJ2-1	TRBD2	TRBV27	TGTGCCAGCTTAACTAGCGGGAGTTACGTTTCCTACAATGAGCAGTTCTTC	CASLTSGSYVSYNEQFF
NA	TRBJ2-1	TRBD2	TRBV7-8	TGTGCCAGCAGCCCGGGACTAGCAACGGGCAATGAGCAGTTCTTC	CASSPGLATGNEQFF
few	TRBJ2-1	NA	TRBV6-1	TGTGCCGGCAATAGCGGAGCCTACAATGAGCAGTTCTTC	CAGNSGAYNEQFF
NA	TRBJ2-3	TRBD2	TRBV9	TGTGCCAGCAGCGTAGCCACGGGACTAGCGGGAGGGAGTACGCAGTATTTT	CASSVATGLAGGSTQYF
NA	TRBJ2-1	NA	TRBV5-6	TGTGCCAGCAATAAGGGGGAGACTGTGAATGAGCAGTTCTTC	CASNKGETVNEQFF
few	TRBJ2-3	NA	TRBV7-3	TGTGCCAGCAGCTCCGGGGGTGCAGATACGCAGTATTTT	CASSSGGADTQYF
NA	TRBJ2-3	TRBD2	TRBV29-1	TGCAGCGTTGTGGCGGGAGGAGGAGATACGCAGTATTTT	CSVVAGGGDTQYF
NA	TRBJ2-4	NA	TRBV29-1	TGCAGCGTGGCGAGACGAGGAGGAGACATTCAGTACTTC	CSVARRGGDIQYF
NA	TRBJ2-7	NA	TRBV28	TGTGCCAGCAGTGTATGGACCTCCTACGAGCAGTACTTC	CASSVWTSYEQYF
NA	TRBJ1-2	TRBD1	TRBV9	TGTGCCAGCAGCACGACAGGGACGGATGGCTACACCTTC	CASSTTGTDGYTF
NA	TRBJ2-1	TRBD2	TRBV25-1	TGTGCCAGCAGGACTAGCGGGAGGCTCAATGAGCAGTTCTTC	CASRTSGRLNEQFF
NA	TRBJ2-5	NA	TRBV2	TGTGCCAGCAACAGGGAAGAGACCCAGTACTTC	CASNREETQYF
few	TRBJ2-1	NA	TRBV9	TGTGCCAGCAGCCCACGAGAACTAGCTTCCAATGAGCAGTTCTTC	CASSPRELASNEQFF
few	TRBJ2-3	TRBD1	TRBV2	TGTGCCAGCACTGGACAGGGTACATCTCCAGATACGCAGTATTTT	CASTGQGTSPDTQYF
few	TRBJ2-7	NA	TRBV7-2	TGTGCCAGCAGCTTAGTCGGAGACTACGAGCAGTACTTC	CASSLVGDYEQYF
few	TRBJ2-3	TRBD2	TRBV20-1	TGCTCAACGGGAGGGTCAGATACGCAGTATTTT	CSTGGSDTQYF
NA	TRBJ2-1	TRBD2	TRBV10-3	TGTGCCATCAGCCCGACTAGCGGGAGTGATGAGCAGTTCTTC	CAISPTSGSDEQFF
NA	TRBJ2-5	TRBD1	TRBV7-2	TGTGCCAGCAGCTTTCCGACAGGGGGCTTAGAGACCCAGTACTTC	CASSFPTGGLETQYF
NA	TRBJ2-1	NA	TRBV27	TGTGCCAGCACTCCTCACGGGACTTCCTACAATGAGCAGTTCTTC	CASTPHGTSYNEQFF
NA	TRBJ2-7	NA	TRBV14	TGTGCCAGCAGCCCCCTGGGGTACGAGCAGTACTTC	CASSPLGYEQYF
NA	TRBJ2-7	NA	TRBV4-3	TGCGCCAGCAGCCAAGATGGGCTGGAGCAGTACTTC	CASSQDGLEQYF
few	TRBJ2-7	NA	TRBV7-2	TGTGCCAGCAGTTTAAGTATATCCGATTCCTACGAGCAGTACTTC	CASSLSISDSYEQYF
NA	TRBJ2-7	NA	TRBV4-3	TGCGCCAGCAGCCCAGATGGGGACTCCTACGAGCAGTACTTC	CASSPDGDSYEQYF
few	TRBJ1-5	NA	TRBV19	TGTGCCAGTAGTATAACCCAGGGTAGCAATCAGCCCCAGCATTTT	CASSITQGSNQPQHF
NA	TRBJ2-7	TRBD1	TRBV19	TGTGCCAGTAGTTCCCGGGACAGGGCCCACGAGCAGTACTTC	CASSSRDRAHEQYF
few	TRBJ1-2	NA	TRBV28	TGTGCCAGCAGTTCCGTAAACAGGGATGGCTACACCTTC	CASSSVNRDGYTF
NA	TRBJ2-1	NA	TRBV7-2	TGTGCCAGCAGCTTAACGATAGACAATGAGCAGTTCTTC	CASSLTIDNEQFF
NA	TRBJ2-3	NA	TRBV4-3	TGCGCCAGCAGCCAAGTTAGCGACCCCACAGATACGCAGTATTTT	CASSQVSDPTDTQYF
NA	TRBJ1-1	NA	TRBV7-9	TGTGCCAGCAGCTTGGAGCGGAACACTGAAGCTTTCTTT	CASSLERNTEAFF
NA	TRBJ2-3	NA	TRBV4-2	TGTGCCAGCAGCCAAGATCGGGGGCTAGTCGAGGCGCAGTATTTT	CASSQDRGLVEAQYF
few	TRBJ2-3	NA	TRBV5-6	TGTGCCAGCGTCCGGTCGCCCGGTCGGGCAGATACGCAGTATTTT	CASVRSPGRADTQYF
NA	TRBJ2-7	TRBD1	TRBV28	TGTGCCAGCAGTCCGCCGGGACAGGGCCCGCGGTTGAGTTACTTC	CASSPPGQGPRLSYF
NA	TRBJ1-2	TRBD1	TRBV4-2	TGTGCCAGCAGAAACGACAGGGGGAGAAACTATGGCTACACCTTC	CASRNDRGRNYGYTF
few	TRBJ2-3	TRBD2	TRBV5-1	TGCGCCAGCAGCTCAACTAGCGGGAGAACAGATACGCAGTATTTT	CASSSTSGRTDTQYF
few	TRBJ2-3	NA	TRBV6-5	TGTGCCAGCAGGATGCAGGGAGGCACAGATACGCAGTATTTT	CASRMQGGTDTQYF
NA	TRBJ2-4	NA	TRBV4-3	TGCGCCAGCAGCCAAGATGGAGTTTGGGGAGCCATTCAGTACTTC	CASSQDGVWGAIQYF
once	TRBJ2-7	TRBD1	TRBV5-1	TGCGCCAGCAGCTTAGCAAGAGACCGGACAGGGGTCAGCCAACCCCCTCGGGAGCAGTACTTC	CASSLARDRTGVSQPPREQYF
NA	TRBJ2-2	NA	TRBV7-2	TGTGCCAGCAGCCCCCGGGCCCCCGCGAACACCGGGGAGCTGTTTTTT	CASSPRAPANTGELFF
NA	TRBJ2-7	TRBD2	TRBV5-6	TGTGCCAGCCTCCGACTAGCGGGAGTGGGCGAGCAGTACTTC	CASLRLAGVGEQYF
NA	TRBJ2-1	TRBD2	TRBV14	TGTGCCAGCAGCCCGACTAGCGGGATTTTTCCATGGTACAATGAGCAGTTCTTC	CASSPTSGIFPWYNEQFF
NA	TRBJ2-1	TRBD1	TRBV28	TGTGCCAGCAGACCTATGACAGGGGCGAGGGGTTACAATGAGCAGTTCTTC	CASRPMTGARGYNEQFF
few	TRBJ2-3	TRBD1	TRBV15	TGTGCCACCAGCAGGGGGGACAGTTTAATCACAGATACGCAGTATTTT	CATSRGDSLITDTQYF
NA	TRBJ1-2	NA	TRBV28	TGTGCCAGCACCGTGGAACAGCCGAGTGGTGGCTACACCTTC	CASTVEQPSGGYTF
NA	TRBJ2-1	TRBD2	TRBV9	TGTGCCAGCAGCGTAGGGGCTAGCGGGGGCTACAATGAGCAGTTCTTC	CASSVGASGGYNEQFF
NA	TRBJ2-5	NA	TRBV10-3	TGTGCCATCACGGCGTCGACGGCAGAGACCCAGTACTTC	CAITASTAETQYF
NA	TRBJ1-1	TRBD1	TRBV14	TGTGCCAGCAGCCAATTCTTATGGGAAGACAGGGGTAAAGCTTTCTTT	CASSQFLWEDRGKAFF
NA	TRBJ2-2	NA	TRBV7-3	TGTGCCAGCAGCTTAATGATGGGCGGGACCGGGGAGCTGTTTTTT	CASSLMMGGTGELFF
NA	TRBJ1-5	NA	TRBV7-3	TGTGCCAGCAGCTTAACTGTGTTCCAGCCCCAGCATTTT	CASSLTVFQPQHF
NA	TRBJ2-7	NA	TRBV25-1	TGTGCCAGCAGTGAACCCCCAGGGCCCGAGCAGTACTTC	CASSEPPGPEQYF
NA	TRBJ1-2	NA	TRBV4-2	TGTGCCAGCAGCCAAGTGTATACAGGACTTACGGTATTCTATGGCTACACCTTC	CASSQVYTGLTVFYGYTF